This TCR beta chain was profiled in a study of T cells in Graves' hyperthyroidism and ophthalmopathy. General observations from the study: Blood also held most thyroid clonotypes expanded beyond 0.001. Model output signaled ophthalmopathy a median 6.5 months ahead of onset.

Recently diagnosed hyperthyroidism of less than 2 months' duration affected patients aged 18 to 65. This CDR3 has 14 amino acids. Trimming took off 1 base at V and 5 bases at J, with 11 bases between the two ends. Germline CDR1 reads SGHAT; CDR2 reads FQNNGV. TCR beta CDR3 region amplification was performed from RNA transcripts. TCR CDR3 underwent first-round RT-PCR with the HTBI primer set. TCRdb passed the multiplex PCR reads through MiXCR, listing each CDR3 protein once. The sample lists about 590,000 distinct CDR3 sequences; more than 15% were seen once. This clonotype was observed at least ten times. The antigen is unknown.

This clonotype was obtained from a woman aged 25-40 years with Graves' hyperthyroidism. This chain connects TRBV11-2 to TRBJ2-5, with D possibly matching TRBD2 (5 bases). Source material: blood. The CDR3 DNA follows: TGTGCCAGCAGCTTAGGTGGTAGGAGGGAGACCCAGTACTTC. Translation: CASSLGGRRETQYF.